These 15 T cell receptor beta chains share one sample of origin, sequenced in a study of T-cell reconstitution after alpha-beta-depleted transplantation in children. The authors prepared the TCRbeta library with unique molecular identifiers. TCRdb re-called the PCR reads with MiXCR, one entry per CDR3 protein. The data hold 90,000 to 130,000 distinct CDR3 sequences, with approximately 6.9% observed a single time. The sequenced sample was PBMCs, mostly from graft donor cells, obtained 360 days after TCRalphabeta/CD19-depleted stem cell transplant. The origin of the receptors is a male patient between 2 and 10 years old who had a stem cell transplant for acute lymphoblastic leukemia, so the T cells may come from the graft donor.

The rearrangement links TRBV6-5 to TRBJ2-7, with 11 bases lining up with TRBD1. V was pared by 1 base and J by 1 base, with 3 bases of the junction left unmatched. CDR1 and CDR2 (germline): MNHEY, SVGAGI. The CDR3 loop spans 16 amino acids. CDR3 nucleotide sequence: TGTGCCAGCAGTTACTGGGGGACAGGGGGGTCCTACGAGCAGTACTTC. Its protein product is CASSYWGTGGSYEQYF.

This clonotype was picked up many times. The rearrangement joins TRBV3-1 to TRBJ2-7, with unresolved D. The V and J ends lost 0 bases and 3 bases respectively, with 12 bases between them. The germline CDR1 and CDR2 sequences are LGHDT and YNNKEL (reference sequence). CDR3 length: 15 residues. The CDR3 is CASSQDRGRLYEQYF. The DNA of the CDR3 is TGTGCCAGCAGCCAAGATCGAGGTCGGCTCTACGAGCAGTACTTC.

This clonotype has more than one count but fewer than ten. CDR3: CASSPWTVQETQYF. CDR3 nucleotide sequence: TGTGCCAGCAGCCCCTGGACAGTTCAAGAGACCCAGTACTTC. The rearrangement links TRBV7-8 to TRBJ2-5, with a tentative D call TRBD1 (6 bases). V lost 5 bases, J lost 2 bases, and 12 bases lay in between. The CDR3 is 14 amino acids. Germline V gene data show CDR1 as SGHVS and CDR2 as FQNEAQ. The whole variable domain, filled in from reference TRBV7-8 and TRBJ2-5, reads GAGVSQSPRYKVAKRGQDVALRCDPISGHVSLFWYQQALGQGPEFLTYFQNEAQLDKSGLPSDRFFAERPEGSVSTLKIQRTQQEDSAVYLCASSPWTVQETQYFGPGTRLLVL.

The genes are TRBV4-3 and TRBJ1-1, with 8 bases fitting TRBD1. Trimming took 0 bases from V and 0 from J; bases not matched to a gene: 9. Germline-derived CDR1 and CDR2 are LGHNA and YSLEER. The CDR3 runs to 18 residues. The CDR3 spells CASSQELFWTGMNTEAFF. The CDR3 DNA sequence: TGCGCCAGCAGCCAAGAGTTGTTTTGGACAGGGATGAACACTGAAGCTTTCTTT.

This clonotype was counted a single time. One junction end does not reproduce the germline sequence, and a read error may be involved. This CDR3 is CACSSQSRPSGQFYEQYF. The DNA for the CDR3 is TGTGCCTGCAGTTCCCAATCCCGTCCCTCGGGACAGTTCTACGAGCAGTACTTC. The genes are TRBV2 and TRBJ2-7, with 7 bases lining up with TRBD1. CDR1 and CDR2 (germline): SNHLY, FYNNEI. The CDR3 covers 18 residues.

This clonotype was counted many times. This chain connects TRBV28 to TRBJ2-1, with 11 bases aligning to TRBD2. Per the germline V gene, CDR1 is MDHEN and CDR2 is SYDVKM. The CDR3 has 16 residues. V trimming: 5 bases; J trimming: 3 bases; junction bases outside the gene matches: 6. CDR3 bases: TGTGCCAGCAGTCGACCGACTAGCGGGGTCTACAATGAGCAGTTCTTC. Translated: CASSRPTSGVYNEQFF.

This clonotype was observed many times. The chain uses TRBV5-1 and TRBJ2-7; D is unclear. CDR3 length equals 10 residues. Trimming stripped 5 bases from V and 6 bases from J, with 6 bases between. Per the germline V gene, CDR1 is SGHRS and CDR2 is YFSETQ. CDR3 in amino acids: CASRGAEQYF. CDR3 in DNA: TGCGCCAGCAGGGGTGCCGAGCAGTACTTC.

This clonotype has at least ten counts. The chain couples TRBV25-1 to TRBJ2-7; D is possibly TRBD2 (6 bases). The CDR3 extends over 13 amino acids. Germline CDR1 MGHDK, CDR2 SYGVNS. V was pared by 5 bases and J by 5 bases, with 13 bases between. The CDR3 DNA follows: TGTGCCAGCAGTTGGAGGGTATCACACGAGCAGTACTTC. This encodes CASSWRVSHEQYF.

The V gene is TRBV9, the J gene TRBJ2-3, with D unclear. The CDR3 is made up of 14 amino acids. V shed 1 base and J shed 1 base, with 7 bases lying between them. Germline V gene lookup returns CDR1 SGDLS and CDR2 YYNGEE. The CDR3 region is CASSVISGTDTQYF. For the CDR3, the DNA is TGTGCCAGCAGCGTAATTTCGGGCACAGATACGCAGTATTTT.

This clonotype was detected only a few times. The gene calls are TRBV7-9 and TRBJ2-2; 11 bases line up with TRBD1. Germline V gene data show CDR1 as SEHNR and CDR2 as FQNEAQ (reference sequence). The CDR3 runs to 15 residues. The V gene end was trimmed by 5 bases and the J gene end by 5 bases; junction bases not matched to a gene: 4. The CDR3 is CASSPRDRGTGELFF. The DNA of the CDR3 is TGTGCCAGCAGCCCCCGGGACAGGGGGACCGGGGAGCTGTTTTTT.

This clonotype came up many times. The chain links TRBV5-1 to TRBJ2-3; maybe TRBD1 (6 bases). Germline V CDR1 and CDR2: SGHRS, YFSETQ. The CDR3 is 15 amino acids. V lost 2 bases and J 3 bases, leaving 13 bases between the germline ends. The CDR3 DNA reads as TGCGCCAGCAGCTTCTGGGGGCGTGGAACAGATACGCAGTATTTT. Its translation is CASSFWGRGTDTQYF.

This clonotype has at least ten counts. The CDR3 sequence: CASGRGGVVDTQYF. CDR3 DNA sequence: TGTGCCAGCGGGCGCGGGGGGGTGGTAGATACGCAGTATTTT. The V call is TRBV4-2, the J call TRBJ2-3, with 9 bases fitting TRBD2. The CDR3 contains 14 residues. J gave up 5 bases and V 8 bases, and 8 bases lay outside the gene matches. Germline CDR1 and CDR2: LGHNA and YNFKEQ.

This clonotype was recorded at least ten times. This chain uses TRBV27 with TRBJ2-7; the match to TRBD1 covers 9 bases. Germline assignment: CDR1 MNHEY and CDR2 SMNVEV (reference sequence). The CDR3 is 13 residues long. Unmatched junction bases numbered 5, after V lost 6 bases and J lost 5 bases. CDR3: CASSDRGKNEQYF. The CDR3 bases are TGTGCCAGCAGCGACAGGGGGAAAAACGAGCAGTACTTC.

This clonotype has ten or more counts. The V call is TRBV29-1, the J call TRBJ2-5, with 8 bases matching TRBD1. This CDR3 has 13 amino acids. Germline V CDR1 and CDR2: SQVTM, ANQGSEA. J gave up 4 bases and V 4 bases, and 5 bases lay outside the gene matches. CDR3 protein: CSVVIQGAETQYF. CDR3 DNA: TGCAGCGTTGTAATCCAGGGGGCAGAGACCCAGTACTTC.

This clonotype was observed at least ten times. This chain uses TRBV24-1 with TRBJ1-5, with 8 bases lining up with TRBD1. J gave up 7 bases and V 3 bases, and 4 bases lay outside the gene matches. There are 14 residues in the CDR3. The V gene's germline CDR1 is KGHDR and CDR2 SFDVKD. The CDR3, as DNA: TGTGCCACCAGTGATGGGACAGGAAAACAGCCCCAGCATTTT. Its protein product is CATSDGTGKQPQHF.